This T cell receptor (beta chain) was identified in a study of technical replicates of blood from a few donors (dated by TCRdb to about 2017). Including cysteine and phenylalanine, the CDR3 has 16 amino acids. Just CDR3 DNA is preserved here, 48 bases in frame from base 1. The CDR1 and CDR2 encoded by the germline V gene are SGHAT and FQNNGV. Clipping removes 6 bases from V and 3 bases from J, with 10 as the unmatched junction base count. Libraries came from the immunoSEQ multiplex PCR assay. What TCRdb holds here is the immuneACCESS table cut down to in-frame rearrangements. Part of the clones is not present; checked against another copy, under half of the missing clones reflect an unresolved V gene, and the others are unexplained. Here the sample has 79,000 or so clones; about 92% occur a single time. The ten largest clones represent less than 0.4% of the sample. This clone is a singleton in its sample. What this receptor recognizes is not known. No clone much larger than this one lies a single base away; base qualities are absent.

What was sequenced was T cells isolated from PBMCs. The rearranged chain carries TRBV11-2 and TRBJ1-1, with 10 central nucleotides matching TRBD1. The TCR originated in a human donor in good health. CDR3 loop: CASSTKVGTGDTEAFF. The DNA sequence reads TGTGCCAGCAGTACAAAGGTCGGGACAGGGGACACTGAAGCTTTCTTT.